The clone carrying this T cell receptor (beta chain) came up many times. Every sequencing run gave over 190 million TCR-beta sequences, taken from 15-18 subjects. TCRdb analysed the 5' RACE reads with MiXCR anew, one entry per CDR3 protein. The sample lists under 60,000 distinct CDR3 sequences, 16% occurring once. Per the germline V gene, CDR1 is SGHRS and CDR2 is YFSETQ. This CDR3 comprises 16 residues. With V trimmed by 3 bases and J by 5 bases, 2 bases remained unmatched. The source of the sample is a study of neurological immune-mediated disorders. Sequencing used PBMCs. The V gene is TRBV5-1, the J gene TRBJ2-2; 15 bases align to TRBD2. The TCR was taken from a man aged 55 to 69 in good health. DNA for the CDR3: TGCGCCAGCAGCTACGGGACTAGCGGGAGGACCGGGGAGCTGTTTTTT. It yields the protein CASSYGTSGRTGELFF. The variable domain in full, completed from reference TRBV5-1 and TRBJ2-2, reads KAGVTQTPRYLIKTRGQQVTLSCSPISGHRSVSWYQQTPGQGLQFLFEYFSETQRNKGNFPGRFSGRQFSNSRSEMNVSTLELGDSALYLCASSYGTSGRTGELFFGEGSRLTVL.